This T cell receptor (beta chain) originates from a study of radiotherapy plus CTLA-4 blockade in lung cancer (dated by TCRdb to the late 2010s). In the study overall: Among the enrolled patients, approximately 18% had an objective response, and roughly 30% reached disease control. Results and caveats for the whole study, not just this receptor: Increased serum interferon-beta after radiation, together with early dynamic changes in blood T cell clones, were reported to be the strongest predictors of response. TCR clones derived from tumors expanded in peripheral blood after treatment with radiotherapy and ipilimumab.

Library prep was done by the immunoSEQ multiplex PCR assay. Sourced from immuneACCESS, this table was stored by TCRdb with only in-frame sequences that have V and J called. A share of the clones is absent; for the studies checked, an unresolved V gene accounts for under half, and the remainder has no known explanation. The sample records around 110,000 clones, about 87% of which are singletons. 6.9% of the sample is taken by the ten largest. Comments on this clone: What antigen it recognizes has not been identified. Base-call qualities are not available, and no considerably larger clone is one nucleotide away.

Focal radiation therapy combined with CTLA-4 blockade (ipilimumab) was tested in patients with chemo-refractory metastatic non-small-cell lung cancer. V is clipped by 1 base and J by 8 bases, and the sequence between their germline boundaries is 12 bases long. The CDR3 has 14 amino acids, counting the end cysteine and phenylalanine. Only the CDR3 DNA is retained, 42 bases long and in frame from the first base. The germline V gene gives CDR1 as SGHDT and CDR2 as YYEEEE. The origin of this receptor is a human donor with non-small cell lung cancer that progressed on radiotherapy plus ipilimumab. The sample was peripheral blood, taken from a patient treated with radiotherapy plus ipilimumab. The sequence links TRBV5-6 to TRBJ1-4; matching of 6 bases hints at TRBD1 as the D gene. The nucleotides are TGTGCCAGCAGCTTGTGGGGGCGCAGCGAAAAACTGTTTTTT. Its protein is CASSLWGRSEKLFF.